Included here is one TCR beta chain sequence, with context. Its matching antigen is unknown. Germline-derived CDR1 and CDR2 are SNHLY and FYNNEI. Trimming took 11 bases from V and 2 from J; bases not matched to a gene: 4. This CDR3 is built from 12 residues. Treatment specified: 15 to 20 received Ad26.COV2.S at low or high dose, single or two shots; roughly 5 received placebo; per-sample allocation not given. Day 63 after the first vaccine or placebo injection was the time point for sampling. The individual, an adult aged 18-55 years, was a donor in Boston. Here immunoSEQ multiplex PCR was the method, and the copy in TCRdb shows in-frame clones only, minus some. The sample lists more than 400,000 clones, roughly 88% seen once, with 4.3% in the top ten. This record comes from a study of Ad26.COV2.S vaccination and SARS-CoV-2 variants. Whole-study findings and limits: Using TCR breadth and depth analyses may have led to underestimated total T cell responses.

This specimen consisted of peripheral blood, obtained in a trial of Ad26.COV2.S vaccine versus placebo. This TCR was sampled from a person aged 18-65 years who received the Ad26.COV2.S COVID-19 vaccine or a placebo. The chain carries TRBV2 and TRBJ2-7; 9 nucleotides match TRBD1. CDR3 region: CALRDRAYEQYF. The DNA for the CDR3 is TGTGCCCTCCGGGACAGGGCCTACGAGCAGTACTTC. Filled out from reference TRBV2 and TRBJ2-7, the complete variable domain reads EPEVTQTPSHQVTQMGQEVILRCVPISNHLYFYWYRQILGQKVEFLVSFYNNEISEKSEIFDDQFSVERPDGSNFTLKIRSTKLEDSAMYFCALRDRAYEQYFGPGTRLTVT.